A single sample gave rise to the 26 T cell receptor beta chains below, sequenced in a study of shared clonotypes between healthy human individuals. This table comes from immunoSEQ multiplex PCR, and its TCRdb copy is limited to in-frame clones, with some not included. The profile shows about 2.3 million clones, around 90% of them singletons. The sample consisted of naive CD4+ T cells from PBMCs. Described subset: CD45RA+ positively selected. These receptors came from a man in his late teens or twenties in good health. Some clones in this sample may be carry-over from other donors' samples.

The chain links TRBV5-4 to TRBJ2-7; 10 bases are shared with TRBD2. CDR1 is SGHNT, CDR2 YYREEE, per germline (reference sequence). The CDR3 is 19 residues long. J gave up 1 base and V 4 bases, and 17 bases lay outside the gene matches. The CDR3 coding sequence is TGTGCCAGCAGCCCCCCTAGTGCGGCTAGCGGGGGACTTTCCTACGAGCAGTACTTC. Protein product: CASSPPSAASGGLSYEQYF.

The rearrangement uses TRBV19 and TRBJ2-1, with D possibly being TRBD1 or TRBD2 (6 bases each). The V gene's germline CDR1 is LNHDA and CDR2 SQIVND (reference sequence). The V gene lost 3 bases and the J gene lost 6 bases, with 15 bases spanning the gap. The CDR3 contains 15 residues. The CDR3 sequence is CASSMGAGRINEQFF. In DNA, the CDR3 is TGTGCCAGTAGTATGGGGGCGGGAAGGATCAATGAGCAGTTCTTC.

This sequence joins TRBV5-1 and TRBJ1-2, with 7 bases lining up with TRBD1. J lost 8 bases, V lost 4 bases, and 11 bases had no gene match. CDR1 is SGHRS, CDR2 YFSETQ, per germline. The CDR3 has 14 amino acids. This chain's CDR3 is CASSTLTGFGGYTF. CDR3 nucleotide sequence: TGCGCCAGCAGCACGCTGACAGGGTTCGGCGGCTACACCTTC.

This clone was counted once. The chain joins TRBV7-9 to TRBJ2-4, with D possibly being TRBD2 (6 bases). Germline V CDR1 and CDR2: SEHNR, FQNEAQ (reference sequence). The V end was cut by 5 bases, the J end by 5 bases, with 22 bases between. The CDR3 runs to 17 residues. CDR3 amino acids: CASSPLGGTFTENIQYF. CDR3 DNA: TGTGCCAGCAGCCCCCTCGGGGGTACCTTTACCGAAAACATTCAGTACTTC. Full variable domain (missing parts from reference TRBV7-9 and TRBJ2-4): DTGVSQNPRHKITKRGQNVTFRCDPISEHNRLYWYRQTLGQGPEFLTYFQNEAQLEKSRLLSDRFSAERPKGSFSTLEIQRTEQGDSAMYLCASSPLGGTFTENIQYFGAGTRLSVL.

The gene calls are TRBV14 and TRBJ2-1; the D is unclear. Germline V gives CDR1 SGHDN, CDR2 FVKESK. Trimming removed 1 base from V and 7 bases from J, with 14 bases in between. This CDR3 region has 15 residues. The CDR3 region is CASSQVGRMGNEQFF. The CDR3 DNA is TGTGCCAGCAGCCAAGTAGGACGGATGGGGAATGAGCAGTTCTTC.

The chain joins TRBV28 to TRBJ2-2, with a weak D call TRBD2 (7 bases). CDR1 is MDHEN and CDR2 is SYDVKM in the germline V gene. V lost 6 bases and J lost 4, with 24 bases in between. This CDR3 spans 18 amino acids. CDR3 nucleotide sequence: TGTGCCAGCAGCCCTCGCCGGGCAGGGAGGGGGAGCACCGGGGAGCTGTTTTTT. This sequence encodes CASSPRRAGRGSTGELFF. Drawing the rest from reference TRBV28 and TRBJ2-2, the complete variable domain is DVKVTQSSRYLVKRTGEKVFLECVQDMDHENMFWYRQDPGLGLRLIYFSYDVKMKEKGDIPEGYSVSREKKERFSLILESASTNQTSMYLCASSPRRAGRGSTGELFFGEGSRLTVL.

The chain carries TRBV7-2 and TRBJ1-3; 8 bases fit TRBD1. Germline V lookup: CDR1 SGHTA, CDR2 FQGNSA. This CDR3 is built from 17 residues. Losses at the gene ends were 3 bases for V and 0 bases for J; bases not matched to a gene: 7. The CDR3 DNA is TGTGCCAGCAGCTTCACTGGTGGACAGGGCTCTGGAAACACCATATATTTT. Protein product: CASSFTGGQGSGNTIYF. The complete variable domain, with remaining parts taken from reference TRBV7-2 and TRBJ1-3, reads GAGVSQSPSNKVTEKGKDVELRCDPISGHTALYWYRQSLGQGLEFLIYFQGNSAPDKSGLPSDRFSAERTGGSVSTLTIQRTQQEDSAVYLCASSFTGGQGSGNTIYFGEGSWLTVV.

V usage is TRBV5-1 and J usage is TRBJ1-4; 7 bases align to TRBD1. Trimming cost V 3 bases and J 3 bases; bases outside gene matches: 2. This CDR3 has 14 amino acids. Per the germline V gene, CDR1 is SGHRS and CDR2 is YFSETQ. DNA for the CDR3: TGCGCCAGCAGCTCCGGACAGGCTAATGAAAAACTGTTTTTT. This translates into CASSSGQANEKLFF.

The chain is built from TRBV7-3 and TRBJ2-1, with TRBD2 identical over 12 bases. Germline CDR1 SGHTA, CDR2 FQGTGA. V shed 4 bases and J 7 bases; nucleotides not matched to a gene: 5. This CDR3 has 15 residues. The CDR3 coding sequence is TGTGCCAGCAGCTCGGGTGGACTAGCGGGGAATGAGCAGTTCTTC. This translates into CASSSGGLAGNEQFF.

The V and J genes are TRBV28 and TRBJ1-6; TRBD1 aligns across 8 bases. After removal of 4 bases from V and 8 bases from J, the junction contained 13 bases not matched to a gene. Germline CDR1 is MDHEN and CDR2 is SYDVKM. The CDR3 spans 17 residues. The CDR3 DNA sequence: TGTGCCAGCAGTTCTCCCGATAGGACAGGGAATGATTCACCCCTCCACTTT. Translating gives CASSSPDRTGNDSPLHF.

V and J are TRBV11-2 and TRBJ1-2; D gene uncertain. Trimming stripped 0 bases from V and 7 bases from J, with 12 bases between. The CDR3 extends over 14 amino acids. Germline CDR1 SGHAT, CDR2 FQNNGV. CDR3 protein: CASSLDRPMGGYTF. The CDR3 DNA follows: TGTGCCAGCAGCTTAGATCGGCCAATGGGTGGCTACACCTTC.

The CDR3 bases are TGTGCCAGCAGTCCCTACAGATATAGCAATCAGCCCCAGCATTTT. It encodes CASSPYRYSNQPQHF. V is TRBV28 and J is TRBJ1-5; D is undetermined. Germline CDR1 and CDR2: MDHEN and SYDVKM. V was clipped by 5 bases and J by 0 bases, with 11 bases between them. The CDR3 extends over 15 amino acids. The full variable domain, with the rest looked up from reference TRBV28 and TRBJ1-5, is DVKVTQSSRYLVKRTGEKVFLECVQDMDHENMFWYRQDPGLGLRLIYFSYDVKMKEKGDIPEGYSVSREKKERFSLILESASTNQTSMYLCASSPYRYSNQPQHFGDGTRLSIL.

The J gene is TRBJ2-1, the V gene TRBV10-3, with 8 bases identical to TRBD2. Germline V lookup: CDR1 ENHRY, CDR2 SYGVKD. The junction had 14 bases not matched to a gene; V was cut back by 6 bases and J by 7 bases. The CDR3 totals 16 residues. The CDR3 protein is CAIRPSPGLGENEQFF. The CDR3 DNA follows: TGTGCCATCAGGCCCAGCCCGGGACTAGGGGAGAATGAGCAGTTCTTC.

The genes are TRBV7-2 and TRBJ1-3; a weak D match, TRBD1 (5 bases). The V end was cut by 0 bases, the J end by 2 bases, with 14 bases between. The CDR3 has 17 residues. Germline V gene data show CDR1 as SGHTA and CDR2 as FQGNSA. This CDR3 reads CASSLAWRGRTGNTIYF. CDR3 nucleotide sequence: TGTGCCAGCAGCTTAGCTTGGCGGGGACGGACTGGAAACACCATATATTTT.

The CDR3: CASSRGGGGEKLFF. CDR3 DNA sequence: TGCGCCAGCAGCAGGGGGGGCGGGGGTGAAAAACTGTTTTTT. The rearrangement links TRBV4-3 to TRBJ1-4, with D tentatively TRBD1 (6 bases). CDR1 LGHNA and CDR2 YSLEER come from the germline V gene. This CDR3 region has 14 residues. Trimming removed 5 bases at V and 7 bases at J, with 14 bases between.

The CDR3 reads CASSSSGTQIYNEQFF. The CDR3 DNA reads as TGCGCCAGCAGCTCAAGCGGGACTCAAATATACAATGAGCAGTTCTTC. This sequence joins TRBV5-1 and TRBJ2-1, with 7 bases fitting TRBD2. V shed 3 bases, J shed 4 bases, and the junction held 10 bases outside the gene matches. There are 16 residues in the CDR3. CDR1 and CDR2 from the germline V gene are SGHRS and YFSETQ. The full variable domain, completed using reference TRBV5-1 and TRBJ2-1, is KAGVTQTPRYLIKTRGQQVTLSCSPISGHRSVSWYQQTPGQGLQFLFEYFSETQRNKGNFPGRFSGRQFSNSRSEMNVSTLELGDSALYLCASSSSGTQIYNEQFFGPGTRLTVL.

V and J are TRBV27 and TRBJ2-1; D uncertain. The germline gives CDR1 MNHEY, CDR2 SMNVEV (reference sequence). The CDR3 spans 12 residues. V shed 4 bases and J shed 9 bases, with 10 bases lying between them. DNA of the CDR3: TGTGCCAGCAGTTCACCATTCGTTGAGCAGTTCTTC. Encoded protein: CASSSPFVEQFF.

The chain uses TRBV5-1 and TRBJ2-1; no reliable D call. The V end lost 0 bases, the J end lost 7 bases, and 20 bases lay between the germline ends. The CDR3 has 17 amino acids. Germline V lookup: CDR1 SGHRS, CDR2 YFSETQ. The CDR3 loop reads CASSLGPPTRIGNEQFF. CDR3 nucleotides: TGCGCCAGCAGCTTGGGGCCCCCTACCCGAATCGGGAATGAGCAGTTCTTC.

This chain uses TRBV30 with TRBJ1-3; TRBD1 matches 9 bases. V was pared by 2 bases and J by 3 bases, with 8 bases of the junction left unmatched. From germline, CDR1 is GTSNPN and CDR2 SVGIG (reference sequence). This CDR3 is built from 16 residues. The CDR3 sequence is CAWSPLQGAVGNTIYF. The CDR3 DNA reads TGTGCCTGGAGTCCCCTACAGGGGGCGGTTGGAAACACCATATATTTT.

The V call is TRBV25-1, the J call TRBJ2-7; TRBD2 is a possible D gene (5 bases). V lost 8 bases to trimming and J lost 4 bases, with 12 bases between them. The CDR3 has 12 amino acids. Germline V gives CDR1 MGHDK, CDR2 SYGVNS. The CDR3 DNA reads TGTGCCAGCGGGTCCGGGAAATACGAGCAGTACTTC. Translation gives CASGSGKYEQYF.

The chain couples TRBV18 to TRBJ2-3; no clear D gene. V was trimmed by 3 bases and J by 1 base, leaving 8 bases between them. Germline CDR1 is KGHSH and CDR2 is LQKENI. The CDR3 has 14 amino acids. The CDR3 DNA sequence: TGTGCCAGCTCACCGCGACGGGGCACAGATACGCAGTATTTT. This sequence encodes CASSPRRGTDTQYF.

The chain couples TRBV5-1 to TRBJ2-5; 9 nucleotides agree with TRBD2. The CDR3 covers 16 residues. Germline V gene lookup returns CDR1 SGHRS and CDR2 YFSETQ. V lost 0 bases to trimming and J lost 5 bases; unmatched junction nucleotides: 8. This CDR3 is CASSLEGGRALETQYF. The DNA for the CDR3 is TGCGCCAGCAGCTTGGAAGGCGGGAGGGCCCTCGAGACCCAGTACTTC. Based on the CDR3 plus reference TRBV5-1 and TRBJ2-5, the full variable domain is KAGVTQTPRYLIKTRGQQVTLSCSPISGHRSVSWYQQTPGQGLQFLFEYFSETQRNKGNFPGRFSGRQFSNSRSEMNVSTLELGDSALYLCASSLEGGRALETQYFGPGTRLLVL.

For the CDR3, the DNA is TGTGCCATCAGTGAATGGCAGGGGGACACCGGGGAGCTGTTTTTT. This sequence encodes CAISEWQGDTGELFF. V gene TRBV10-3 combines with J gene TRBJ2-2; 7 bases map to TRBD1. V shed 3 bases and J 3 bases; nucleotides not matched to a gene: 4. The CDR3 has 15 residues. CDR1 is ENHRY and CDR2 is SYGVKD in the germline V gene.

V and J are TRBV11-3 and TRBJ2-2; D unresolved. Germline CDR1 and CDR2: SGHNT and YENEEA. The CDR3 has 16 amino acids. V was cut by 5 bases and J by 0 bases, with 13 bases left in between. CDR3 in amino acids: CASSPGFQSNTGELFF. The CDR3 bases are TGTGCCAGCAGCCCCGGGTTTCAGTCGAACACCGGGGAGCTGTTTTTT.

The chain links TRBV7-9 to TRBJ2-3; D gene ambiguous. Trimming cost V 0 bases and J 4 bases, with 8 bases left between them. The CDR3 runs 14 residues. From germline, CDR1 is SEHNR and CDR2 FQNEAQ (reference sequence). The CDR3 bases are TGTGCCAGCAGCTTAGCTAGCCCTGCAGATACGCAGTATTTT. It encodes CASSLASPADTQYF.

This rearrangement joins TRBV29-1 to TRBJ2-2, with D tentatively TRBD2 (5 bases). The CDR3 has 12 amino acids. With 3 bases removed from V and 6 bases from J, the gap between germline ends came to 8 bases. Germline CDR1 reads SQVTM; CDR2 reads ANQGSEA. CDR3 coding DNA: TGCAGCGTTGATCGGGGTCCCGGGGAGCTGTTTTTT. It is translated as CSVDRGPGELFF.